Listed below are T cell receptor beta chains from one sample, sequenced in a study of blood T cell repertoires in COVID-19. Sequenced by immunoSEQ multiplex PCR; TCRdb stores in-frame clones only, minus some. This table has about 180,000 clones, 65% to 90% appearing once. Sequencing was carried out using peripheral blood. These TCRs come from a man in his fifties or sixties with active or convalescent COVID-19. Each CDR3 is given with its conserved first and last residue.

V | CDR3
TRBV9 | CASSASSGLTYEQYF
TRBV7-2 | CASSPDTAGNQPQHF
TRBV19 | CASSTGGAFQETQYF
TRBV27 | CASSLKQGNPGYTF
TRBV2 | CASSDPVRDTEAFF
TRBV28 | CASTPSGASGNTIYF
TRBV18 | CASSLTGTQYF
TRBV30 | CAWSGTGRNTIYF
TRBV10-3 | CAISETRVKSPLHF
TRBV5-4 | CASSPPPGTGDEQYF
TRBV28 | CASIPPASGGSNEQFF
TRBV6-5 | CASRWAGSRTEAFF
TRBV5-6 | CASSLFSGVQETQYF
TRBV5-1 | CASSLQGQVREKLFF
TRBV9 | CASSAGSAGFQYF
TRBV9 | CASSVGRGRDTEAFF
TRBV18 | CASSPAGGSREQYF
TRBV19 | CASSMNHLANYGYTF
TRBV20-1 | CSASTPRAGENTGELFF
TRBV3-1/TRBV3-2 | CASSHPLSGTSGGTDTQYF
TRBV4-2 | CASSQELTGGDTEAFF
TRBV18 | CASSPSGTDNQPQHF
TRBV27 | CASSHRTGSTEAFF
TRBV28 | CASSFRQYSNQPQHF
TRBV6-5 | CASMMGSLNTGELFF
TRBV5-1 | CASSPREGGYEQYF
TRBV27 | CASSLARGEGYTF
TRBV24-1 | CATSDFGPSGGGYNEQFF
TRBV7-9 | CASSLLGEVSFF
TRBV3-1/TRBV3-2 | CASSQGRAGARETQYF
TRBV11-2 | CASSLVSAGAGNTIYF
TRBV11-3 | CASSLAGTSGNEQFF
TRBV28 | CASSFGLAGKDEQFF
TRBV7-2 | CASSQVGGGNQPQHF
TRBV7-9 | CASSPSAGGSETQYF
TRBV4-3 | CASSQSWNTEAFF
TRBV3-1/TRBV3-2 | CATYSGGGNEQFF
TRBV9 | CASSALAVPPDTQYF
TRBV5-5 | CASSQELGQGLHTF
TRBV6-4 | CASSEQGGDEQFF
TRBV28 | CASSFSEYEQYF
TRBV4-3 | CASSQESATSTNEKLFF
TRBV19 | CASSIRLAVYNEQFF
TRBV5-6 | CASSWMTSGLTDTQYF
TRBV29-1 | CSVDQINYGYTF
TRBV28 | CASSLVFGQGAGEQYF
TRBV12-3/TRBV12-4 | CASSPGQGGYTF
TRBV29-1 | CSAGDGTGGYNEQFF
TRBV7-8 | CASSRRQGNEQYF
TRBV6-2/TRBV6-3 | CASSYGQGSGYGYTF
TRBV6-5 | CASSYRPSGSIYEQYF
TRBV21-1 | CASSKGRTEYGYTF
TRBV4-2 | CASSQGRGGQGKETF
TRBV6-5 | CASSYSWTGNNSPLHF
TRBV6-5 | CASSSGDSSEETQYF
TRBV27 | CASSLYGSGFSDTQYF
TRBV7-6 | CASSFYNPKDRANTGELFF